The 20 T cell receptor beta chains below all came from one sample that was sequenced in a study of cytotoxic CD8 clonotypes in ibrutinib-treated CLL. Produced via immunoSEQ multiplex PCR; TCRdb's table is partial and in-frame only. The repertoire holds about 24,000 clones, with 78% as singletons. Sequenced material: PBMCs, taken before ibrutinib treatment. These receptors were taken from a human donor with chronic lymphocytic leukemia.

The rearrangement links TRBV4-1 to TRBJ2-7, with D possibly being TRBD1 (5 bases). The CDR3 loop spans 15 amino acids. The V gene lost 1 base and the J gene lost 5 bases, with 15 bases spanning the gap. CDR1 is MGHRA, CDR2 YSYEKL, per germline. Here the CDR3 reads CASSQGGGLVNEQYF. The DNA of the CDR3 is TGCGCCAGCAGCCAAGGGGGCGGCCTAGTGAACGAGCAGTACTTC.

The chain uses TRBV9 and TRBJ1-2, with a tentative D call TRBD1 (5 bases). The CDR3 covers 17 residues. Germline CDR1 is SGDLS and CDR2 is YYNGEE. Trimming cost V 3 bases and J 0 bases, with 18 bases left between them. The CDR3 DNA sequence: TGTGCCAGCAGCGGAAGGGACGGTCCCCCTCCTAACTATGGCTACACCTTC. This sequence encodes CASSGRDGPPPNYGYTF. Filled out from reference TRBV9 and TRBJ1-2, the complete variable domain reads DSGVTQTPKHLITATGQRVTLRCSPRSGDLSVYWYQQSLDQGLQFLIQYYNGEERAKGNILERFSAQQFPDLHSELNLSSLELGDSALYFCASSGRDGPPPNYGYTFGSGTRLTVV.

V and J are TRBV7-6 and TRBJ1-3, with TRBD1 matching over 10 bases. V shed 1 base, J shed 3 bases, and the junction held 6 bases outside the gene matches. CDR3 length: 17 amino acids. CDR1 and CDR2 (germline): SGHVS, FNYEAQ. The CDR3 nucleotides are TGTGCCAGCAGCTTAGTGGGGACAGGGGATAGTGGAAACACCATATATTTT. Translation: CASSLVGTGDSGNTIYF.

This clone was observed a handful of times. The CDR3 DNA is TGTGCCAGTAGGGGGACAGGGGGCAATCAGCCCCAGCATTTT. It is translated as CASRGTGGNQPQHF. The chain is built from TRBV19 and TRBJ1-5; TRBD1 matches at 10 bases. The ends lost 6 bases at V and 2 bases at J; junction bases unmatched: 1. This CDR3 comprises 14 residues. The germline V gene encodes CDR1 LNHDA and CDR2 SQIVND (reference sequence). Filled out from reference TRBV19 and TRBJ1-5, the complete variable domain reads DGGITQSPKYLFRKEGQNVTLSCEQNLNHDAMYWYRQDPGQGLRLIYYSQIVNDFQKGDIAEGYSVSREKKESFPLTVTSAQKNPTAFYLCASRGTGGNQPQHFGDGTRLSIL.

The chain has TRBV6-8 and TRBJ2-1; D remains unclear. The germline V and J ends were trimmed by 5 bases and 9 bases, with 8 bases remaining between them. Looked up from germline, CDR1 is MNHGY and CDR2 is SAAAGT. The CDR3 consists of 11 residues. CDR3 sequence reads: CASSAQTEQFF. The DNA of the CDR3 is TGTGCCAGCAGTGCTCAGACTGAGCAGTTCTTC.

V usage is TRBV5-1 and J usage is TRBJ2-7; D gene unclear. The CDR3 runs to 14 residues. The germline V and J ends were trimmed by 2 bases and 0 bases, with 9 bases remaining between them. From germline, CDR1 is SGHRS and CDR2 YFSETQ. The CDR3 region has the DNA TGCGCCAGCAGCTTAACTATGAGCTCCTACGAGCAGTACTTC. It translates to CASSLTMSSYEQYF. The entire variable domain, with the rest obtained from reference TRBV5-1 and TRBJ2-7, is as follows: KAGVTQTPRYLIKTRGQQVTLSCSPISGHRSVSWYQQTPGQGLQFLFEYFSETQRNKGNFPGRFSGRQFSNSRSEMNVSTLELGDSALYLCASSLTMSSYEQYFGPGTRLTVT.

CDR3 amino acids: CASSQSGGYQPQHF. The CDR3 coding sequence is TGCGCCAGCAGCCAGTCAGGGGGCTATCAGCCCCAGCATTTT. The rearrangement uses TRBV5-1 and TRBJ1-5; TRBD1 matches 8 bases. Trimming at V came to 4 bases and at J to 5 bases, leaving 5 bases not matched to a gene. The germline gives CDR1 SGHRS, CDR2 YFSETQ. The CDR3 sequence is 14 residues long.

Details on this clone: This sample includes further DNA sequences coding for the same CDR3. The chain uses TRBV7-9 and TRBJ2-3, with D tentatively TRBD1 or TRBD2 (6 bases each). Trimming shortened V by 0 bases and J by 3 bases, and 10 bases separated the two germline ends. This CDR3 has 15 amino acids. CDR1 and CDR2 (germline): SEHNR, FQNEAQ (reference sequence). The CDR3, as DNA: TGTGCCAGCAGCTTAGCGCGAGGGGGGACAGATACGCAGTATTTT. Translation: CASSLARGGTDTQYF.

The V call is TRBV28, the J call TRBJ1-5; D uncertain. The CDR3 is 15 residues long. V lost 2 bases and J lost 0, with 8 bases in between. CDR1 is MDHEN, CDR2 SYDVKM, per germline. The CDR3 sequence is CASSLKVFSNQPQHF. The CDR3, as DNA: TGTGCCAGCAGTTTAAAGGTATTTAGCAATCAGCCCCAGCATTTT.

In its sample, this clone was seen once. The J gene is TRBJ1-4, the V gene TRBV27, with D unclear. The CDR3 extends over 14 amino acids. CDR1 and CDR2 (germline): MNHEY, SMNVEV (reference sequence). The V gene lost 5 bases and the J gene lost 8 bases, with 15 bases spanning the gap. The CDR3 region has the DNA TGTGCCAGCAGTCCCCGTCCCTGGCAGGAAAAACTGTTTTTT. It specifies CASSPRPWQEKLFF.

The gene calls are TRBV10-2 and TRBJ2-1; tentatively, D is TRBD2 (6 bases). CDR1 is WSHSY, CDR2 SAAADI, per germline. The CDR3 has 14 amino acids. V lost 4 bases and J 2 bases, leaving 9 bases between the germline ends. As DNA, the CDR3 is TGCGCCAGCAGTGGAGGACTAACCTACAATGAGCAGTTCTTC. This gives the protein CASSGGLTYNEQFF.

The chain uses TRBV2 and TRBJ2-1; 7 bases line up with TRBD2. Trimming took 8 bases from V and 4 from J; bases not matched to a gene: 8. This CDR3 comprises 14 residues. The germline V gene has CDR1 SNHLY and CDR2 FYNNEI. This chain's CDR3 is CASRAREAYNEQFF. DNA for the CDR3: TGTGCCAGCCGGGCCCGGGAGGCTTACAATGAGCAGTTCTTC. The whole variable domain, remainder taken from reference TRBV2 and TRBJ2-1, is EPEVTQTPSHQVTQMGQEVILRCVPISNHLYFYWYRQILGQKVEFLVSFYNNEISEKSEIFDDQFSVERPDGSNFTLKIRSTKLEDSAMYFCASRAREAYNEQFFGPGTRLTVL.

This chain joins TRBV15 and TRBJ1-1; the D is unclear. Trimming cost V 1 base and J 5 bases, with 5 bases left between them. The CDR3 is 12 residues long. Germline CDR1 reads LNHNV; CDR2 reads YYDKDF (reference sequence). The CDR3: CATSRGVTEAFF. CDR3 DNA: TGTGCCACCAGCAGAGGGGTTACTGAAGCTTTCTTT.

This clone was seen only a few times. DNA for the CDR3: TGTGCCAGCAGTTTCTATGGGACTAGCGGCTCCTACGAGCAGTACTTC. Protein: CASSFYGTSGSYEQYF. The chain uses TRBV27 and TRBJ2-7, with 11 positions matching TRBD2. This CDR3 comprises 16 residues. V dropped 3 bases and J dropped 0; count of bases not matched to a gene: 4. Per the germline V gene, CDR1 is MNHEY and CDR2 is SMNVEV (reference sequence).

The V gene is TRBV2, the J gene TRBJ1-1; 8 bases fit TRBD1. CDR3 length equals 12 residues. V shed 7 bases, J shed 11 bases, and the junction held 9 bases outside the gene matches. Germline CDR1 reads SNHLY; CDR2 reads FYNNEI. DNA of the CDR3: TGTGCCAGCATCTCAGGGGGCGGATGGGCTTTCTTT. Its translation: CASISGGGWAFF.

The genes are TRBV29-1 and TRBJ2-5; D is uncertain. CDR3 size: 11 residues. CDR1 is SQVTM, CDR2 ANQGSEA, per germline. V lost 8 bases to trimming and J lost 4 bases, with 11 bases between them. For the CDR3, the DNA is TGCAGCATTGTTATTGGAGAGACCCAGTACTTC. Translation: CSIVIGETQYF.

The J gene is TRBJ1-1, the V gene TRBV28; weak D call: TRBD1 (5 bases). Germline CDR1 reads MDHEN; CDR2 reads SYDVKM. The ends were cut back, 1 base at V and 10 bases at J, with 10 bases in the middle. The CDR3 covers 12 residues. This CDR3 is CASSLFRGAAFF. The CDR3 nucleotides read TGTGCCAGCAGTTTATTTCGGGGCGCAGCTTTCTTT.

This clone was seen more than once but under ten times. V and J are TRBV6-6 and TRBJ2-7; D is unclear. The CDR3 has 13 amino acids. V was trimmed by 6 bases and J by 4 bases, leaving 13 bases between them. Germline lookup yields CDR1 MNHNY and CDR2 SVGAGI (reference sequence). CDR3 sequence: CASSLGVEYEQYF. The CDR3 DNA reads TGTGCCAGCAGCCTTGGGGTCGAGTACGAGCAGTACTTC.

V is TRBV7-3 and J is TRBJ2-3; the match to TRBD1 covers 7 bases. The germline V gene encodes CDR1 SGHTA and CDR2 FQGTGA. CDR3 size: 17 residues. V gave up 4 bases and J gave up 1 base; unmatched junction bases: 11. CDR3 amino acids: CASSSIGQVGGTDTQYF. The CDR3 DNA follows: TGTGCCAGCAGCTCCATCGGACAGGTCGGCGGCACAGATACGCAGTATTTT.

J is TRBJ2-6 and V is TRBV5-6, with D tentatively TRBD1 (5 bases). Germline V gene lookup returns CDR1 SGHDT and CDR2 YYEEEE. The CDR3 extends over 17 amino acids. V gave up 0 bases and J gave up 0 bases, with 10 bases separating them. CDR3 residues: CASSLAPQGSGANVLTF. The CDR3 region has the DNA TGTGCCAGCAGCTTGGCCCCCCAGGGCTCTGGGGCCAACGTCCTGACTTTC.